Presented here are 19 T cell receptor beta chains from one specimen sequenced in a study of shared clonotypes between healthy human individuals. CD45RO-negative, CCR7-positively selected cells formed the naive CD8 fraction, excluding terminally differentiated effector memory CD45RA+ cells. Clones were sequenced by immunoSEQ multiplex PCR, and TCRdb holds only the in-frame ones, with some missing. This table holds around 1.9 million clones, approximately 92% found once. The sequencing sample was made of naive CD8+ T cells from PBMCs. The receptor source for this set is a young man in good health. Some clones in this sample may be carry-over from other donors' samples.

This clone was recorded once. The chain combines TRBV7-2 with TRBJ1-1; no clear D. The CDR3 spans 12 residues. Germline V gene sequence: CDR1 SGHTA, CDR2 FQGNSA. Between the trimmed V and J ends, which lost 4 bases and 6 bases, there was a span of 9 bases. The CDR3 DNA reads as TGTGCCAGCAGCTCAAACCCCTCTGAAGCTTTCTTT. Translated: CASSSNPSEAFF. Complete variable domain (other parts from reference TRBV7-2 and TRBJ1-1): GAGVSQSPSNKVTEKGKDVELRCDPISGHTALYWYRQSLGQGLEFLIYFQGNSAPDKSGLPSDRFSAERTGGSVSTLTIQRTQQEDSAVYLCASSSNPSEAFFGQGTRLTVV.

The chain has TRBV14 and TRBJ2-1; TRBD2 matches 12 bases. Germline values: CDR1 SGHDN, CDR2 FVKESK. This CDR3 region has 16 residues. Trimming cost V 6 bases and J 5 bases; bases outside gene matches: 8. The CDR3 loop reads CASSSRTSGNHNEQFF. The CDR3 DNA reads TGTGCCAGCAGTTCAAGGACTAGCGGGAACCACAATGAGCAGTTCTTC.

This chain connects TRBV19 to TRBJ1-2; D gene uncertain. Germline V gene sequence: CDR1 LNHDA, CDR2 SQIVND (reference sequence). V was cut by 7 bases and J by 4 bases, with 10 bases left in between. The CDR3 consists of 12 residues. The CDR3 DNA reads TGTGCCAGTACGGGGTCCCTCTATGGCTACACCTTC. This sequence encodes CASTGSLYGYTF.

This chain links TRBV5-5 with TRBJ1-1, with 7 bases fitting TRBD1. Germline loops: CDR1 SGHKS, CDR2 YYEKEE (reference sequence). There are 15 residues in the CDR3. Unmatched junction bases numbered 4, after V lost 1 base and J lost 1 base. DNA of the CDR3: TGTGCCAGCAGCTTGTGGGACAGTCAGAACACTGAAGCTTTCTTT. Translation gives CASSLWDSQNTEAFF.

V usage is TRBV28 and J usage is TRBJ2-5, with TRBD1 matching over 7 bases. After removal of 10 bases from V and 5 bases from J, the junction contained 7 bases not matched to a gene. CDR3 length: 12 amino acids. The germline V gene encodes CDR1 MDHEN and CDR2 SYDVKM. Here the CDR3 DNA reads TGTGCCACCAAGACAGGGACGGAGACCCAGTACTTC. Translated: CATKTGTETQYF.

V usage is TRBV27 and J usage is TRBJ2-3; possible D gene TRBD1, 5 bases. Trimming took off 3 bases at V and 3 bases at J, with 13 bases between the two ends. The CDR3 runs to 15 residues. Per germline, CDR1 MNHEY and CDR2 SMNVEV (reference sequence). CDR3 sequence reads: CASSLGPLETDTQYF. The DNA for the CDR3 is TGTGCCAGCAGTTTGGGGCCCCTAGAAACAGATACGCAGTATTTT.

The chain has TRBV28 and TRBJ2-1, with TRBD2 matching over 8 bases. Germline V CDR1 and CDR2: MDHEN, SYDVKM. There are 15 residues in the CDR3. V shed 3 bases and J 5 bases; nucleotides not matched to a gene: 6. CDR3 DNA sequence: TGTGCCAGCAGTTTTACACTAGCGGCTAACAATGAGCAGTTCTTC. It specifies CASSFTLAANNEQFF.

This clone was counted a few times. Possible read error: a much larger clone is one base away. The identical CDR3 is also encoded by other nucleotide sequences in the sample. The V gene is TRBV28, the J gene TRBJ2-7, with D unresolved. The CDR3 is 13 residues long. From germline, CDR1 is MDHEN and CDR2 SYDVKM. The V and J ends lost 3 bases and 0 bases respectively, with 6 bases between them. CDR3 bases: TGTGCCAGCAGTTTGGGCGGCTCCTACGAGCAGTACTTC. This translates into CASSLGGSYEQYF. The whole variable domain, filled in from reference TRBV28 and TRBJ2-7, reads DVKVTQSSRYLVKRTGEKVFLECVQDMDHENMFWYRQDPGLGLRLIYFSYDVKMKEKGDIPEGYSVSREKKERFSLILESASTNQTSMYLCASSLGGSYEQYFGPGTRLTVT.

The chain is built from TRBV14 and TRBJ2-5, with D possibly being TRBD2 (5 bases). The CDR3 is made up of 12 amino acids. Trimming removed 0 bases at V and 14 bases at J, with 13 bases between. Germline lookup yields CDR1 SGHDN and CDR2 FVKESK. This CDR3 is CASSQDLWTPYF. CDR3 coding DNA: TGTGCCAGCAGCCAAGATCTCTGGACTCCATACTTC.

J is TRBJ1-5 and V is TRBV28; D gene unclear. The CDR3 sequence is 14 residues long. Germline V gene lookup returns CDR1 MDHEN and CDR2 SYDVKM. Deletions cut 6 bases from V and 3 bases from J, with 12 bases between. CDR3 coding DNA: TGTGCCAGCAGCCATCACAGATCCAATCAGCCCCAGCATTTT. Translation: CASSHHRSNQPQHF.

This clone appeared a single time. The junction departs from germline at one end; a sequencing error may be responsible. The rearrangement links TRBV7-9 to TRBJ2-7, with 7 bases matching TRBD1. The CDR3 loop spans 15 amino acids. Looked up from germline, CDR1 is SEHNR and CDR2 is FQNEAQ (reference sequence). CDR3 nucleotide sequence: TGTGCCAGCAGCTTAGGACAGGGATACCCCCCCAAATTGAACTTC. The encoded protein is CASSLGQGYPPKLNF.

On this clone: This sample also contains other DNA sequences that code for the same CDR3. The chain combines TRBV11-2 with TRBJ2-7; perhaps D is TRBD1 or TRBD2 (5 bases each). Germline assignment: CDR1 SGHAT and CDR2 FQNNGV. Trimming cost V 5 bases and J 2 bases, with 13 bases left between them. The CDR3 has 14 residues. The CDR3 region has the DNA TGTGCCAGCAGCCCCCGGGACGGGACCTACGAGCAGTACTTC. Translating it yields CASSPRDGTYEQYF.

V and J are TRBV5-4 and TRBJ2-1, with no clear D. The length of the CDR3 is 13 residues. CDR1 and CDR2 (germline): SGHNT, YYREEE (reference sequence). V gave up 2 bases and J gave up 10 bases, with 13 bases separating them. CDR3 residues: CASSFSALGEQFF. DNA for the CDR3: TGTGCCAGCAGCTTTTCGGCCCTTGGGGAGCAGTTCTTC.

This clone was observed a handful of times. The chain employs TRBV4-1 and TRBJ1-1; no reliable D call. In germline, CDR1 is MGHRA, CDR2 YSYEKL. With 3 bases removed from V and 3 bases from J, the gap between germline ends came to 17 bases. The CDR3 sequence is 16 residues long. The CDR3 DNA follows: TGCGCCAGCAGCCAGGTGATCGGGCCTGCGGACACTGAAGCTTTCTTT. This gives the protein CASSQVIGPADTEAFF.

The chain has TRBV27 and TRBJ1-2, with a possible D match to TRBD1 (6 bases). Germline V CDR1 and CDR2: MNHEY, SMNVEV (reference sequence). This CDR3 is built from 14 residues. V lost 6 bases and J 4 bases, leaving 15 bases between the germline ends. The CDR3 protein is CASSPRQGTYGYTF. CDR3 DNA sequence: TGTGCCAGCAGCCCTCGGCAGGGGACCTATGGCTACACCTTC.

The chain employs TRBV11-3 and TRBJ2-1; TRBD2 might be the D (5 bases). V gave up 6 bases and J gave up 5 bases, with 14 bases separating them. Germline CDR1 and CDR2: SGHNT and YENEEA. The CDR3 is 14 residues long. Here the CDR3 reads CASSRRDRNNEQFF. The CDR3 DNA follows: TGTGCCAGCAGTCGCCGGGATAGAAACAATGAGCAGTTCTTC. The full variable domain, its missing parts supplied by reference TRBV11-3 and TRBJ2-1, is EAGVVQSPRYKIIEKKQPVAFWCNPISGHNTLYWYLQNLGQGPELLIRYENEEAVDDSQLPKDRFSAERLKGVDSTLKIQPAELGDSAVYLCASSRRDRNNEQFFGPGTRLTVL.

This rearrangement joins TRBV5-6 to TRBJ2-5; a possible D gene is TRBD1 (5 bases). CDR1 and CDR2 (germline): SGHDT, YYEEEE. V was clipped by 4 bases and J by 5 bases, with 12 bases between them. There are 13 residues in the CDR3. CDR3 residues: CASSTGGWETQYF. The CDR3 DNA is TGTGCCAGCAGCACAGGCGGTTGGGAGACCCAGTACTTC.

Concerning this clone itself: Other DNA sequences in the sample encode the same CDR3. The CDR3 is CASSVAGTGKETQYF. Here the CDR3 DNA reads TGTGCCAGCAGCGTAGCAGGGACAGGCAAAGAGACCCAGTACTTC. V and J are TRBV9 and TRBJ2-5; 8 positions agree with TRBD1. This CDR3 region has 15 residues. Germline lookup yields CDR1 SGDLS and CDR2 YYNGEE. After removal of 0 bases from V and 3 bases from J, the junction contained 4 bases not matched to a gene.

This rearrangement joins TRBV4-1 to TRBJ2-7; 8 bases line up with TRBD1. Trimming at V came to 2 bases and at J to 3 bases, leaving 6 bases not matched to a gene. CDR1 and CDR2 (germline): MGHRA, YSYEKL. The CDR3 extends over 15 amino acids. The CDR3 reads CASSQPGTGIYEQYF. The CDR3 DNA is TGCGCCAGCAGCCAACCAGGGACAGGCATCTACGAGCAGTACTTC.